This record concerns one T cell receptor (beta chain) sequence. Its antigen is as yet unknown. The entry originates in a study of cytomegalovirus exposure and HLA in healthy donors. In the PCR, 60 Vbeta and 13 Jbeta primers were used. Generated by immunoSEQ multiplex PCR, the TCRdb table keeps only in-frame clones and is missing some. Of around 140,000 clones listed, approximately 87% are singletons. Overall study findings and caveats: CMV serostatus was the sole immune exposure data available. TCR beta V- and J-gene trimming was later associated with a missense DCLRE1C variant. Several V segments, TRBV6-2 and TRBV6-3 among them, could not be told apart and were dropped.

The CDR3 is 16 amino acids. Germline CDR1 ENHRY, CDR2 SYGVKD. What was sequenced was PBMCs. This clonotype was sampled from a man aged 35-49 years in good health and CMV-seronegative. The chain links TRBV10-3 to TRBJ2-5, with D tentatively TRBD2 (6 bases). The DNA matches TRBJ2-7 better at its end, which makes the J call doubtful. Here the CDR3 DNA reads TGTGCCATCAGTCCTCCGGGAGCCCAACCTAGTGACGAGCAGTACTTC. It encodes CAISPPGAQPSDEQYF.